These 15 T cell receptor beta chains were all obtained from the same sample, sequenced in a study of Tregs in tolerant kidney transplant recipients. Mixed chimerism was transient after nonmyeloablative marrow transplants from related graft donors. The protocol was immunoSEQ multiplex PCR, while the TCRdb copy is restricted to in-frame clones and leaves out a portion. The profile shows about 81,000 clones, roughly nine tenths of them singletons. The specimen comprised CD4+ T cells from blood (PBMCs), sampled 24 months after the transplant. The receptors come from a human patient who received a combined kidney and bone marrow transplant. The T cells may partly be graft donor cells.

The chain is built from TRBV5-1 and TRBJ1-1; D call uncertain. The CDR3 extends over 14 amino acids. Germline V CDR1 and CDR2: SGHRS, YFSETQ. Deletions cut 1 base from V and 1 base from J, with 8 bases between. The CDR3 DNA is TGCGCCAGCAGCTTGAAAACAGAGAACACTGAAGCTTTCTTT. Its translation is CASSLKTENTEAFF.

The chain employs TRBV11-3 and TRBJ2-7, with 12 nucleotides matching TRBD2. Losses at the gene ends were 7 bases for V and 5 bases for J; bases not matched to a gene: 9. The CDR3 has 15 amino acids. Germline assignment: CDR1 SGHNT and CDR2 YENEEA. This CDR3 reads CASTGVGLAGNEQYF. DNA for the CDR3: TGTGCCAGCACCGGTGTCGGACTAGCGGGAAACGAGCAGTACTTC.

The J gene is TRBJ1-5, the V gene TRBV6-1, with TRBD1 matching 9 bases. CDR1 and CDR2 (germline): MNHNS, SASEGT. With V trimmed by 3 bases and J by 7 bases, 7 bases remained unmatched. This CDR3 region has 15 residues. The chain's CDR3 is CASSERWTGVQPQHF. The CDR3 coding sequence is TGTGCCAGCAGTGAGCGTTGGACAGGGGTCCAGCCCCAGCATTTT.

The chain is built from TRBV5-4 and TRBJ1-5; tentatively, D is TRBD1 (6 bases). The CDR3 is made up of 16 amino acids. CDR1 is SGHNT, CDR2 YYREEE, per germline (reference sequence). Trimming shortened V by 4 bases and J by 4 bases, and 18 bases separated the two germline ends. The CDR3 protein is CASSLGQFLPNQPQHF. The DNA for the CDR3 is TGTGCCAGCAGCCTCGGACAGTTCTTGCCTAATCAGCCCCAGCATTTT. Drawing the rest from reference TRBV5-4 and TRBJ1-5, the complete variable domain is ETGVTQSPTHLIKTRGQQVTLRCSSQSGHNTVSWYQQALGQGPQFIFQYYREEENGRGNFPPRFSGLQFPNYSSELNVNALELDDSALYLCASSLGQFLPNQPQHFGDGTRLSIL.

This clone came up once. V and J are TRBV9 and TRBJ1-1; D is possibly TRBD1 (5 bases). Per the germline V gene, CDR1 is SGDLS and CDR2 is YYNGEE. The V gene lost 5 bases and the J gene lost 2 bases, with 10 bases spanning the gap. The CDR3 runs to 13 residues. The CDR3 loop is CASSSDINTEAFF. The CDR3 DNA follows: TGTGCCAGCAGTTCGGACATCAACACTGAAGCTTTCTTT.

J is TRBJ2-5 and V is TRBV18; tentative D call: TRBD1 (6 bases). Germline CDR1 and CDR2: KGHSH and LQKENI. V was clipped by 3 bases and J by 0 bases, with 11 bases between them. The CDR3 covers 15 residues. The CDR3 is CASSPRQVHQETQYF. The CDR3 region has the DNA TGTGCCAGCTCACCGAGACAGGTACACCAAGAGACCCAGTACTTC.

This chain links TRBV6-1 with TRBJ1-5; perhaps TRBD1 as D (6 bases). Trimming stripped 3 bases from V and 0 bases from J, with 6 bases between. Per the germline V gene, CDR1 is MNHNS and CDR2 is SASEGT. The CDR3 consists of 14 residues. The DNA of the CDR3 is TGTGCCAGCAGTGACAGGGGTAGCAATCAGCCCCAGCATTTT. It specifies CASSDRGSNQPQHF.

V usage is TRBV5-5 and J usage is TRBJ2-7; D might be TRBD1 (6 bases). CDR3 length equals 14 residues. Looked up from germline, CDR1 is SGHKS and CDR2 is YYEKEE (reference sequence). The V end lost 4 bases, the J end lost 4 bases, and 15 bases lay between the germline ends. This chain's CDR3 is CASSPSTGQYEQYF. DNA for the CDR3: TGTGCCAGCAGCCCCTCCACCGGACAGTACGAGCAGTACTTC.

V gene TRBV27 combines with J gene TRBJ2-2, with 7 bases that match TRBD1. The CDR3 totals 17 residues. J lost 6 bases, V lost 1 base, and 11 bases had no gene match. From germline, CDR1 is MNHEY and CDR2 SMNVEV (reference sequence). In DNA form, the CDR3 reads TGTGCCAGCAGTTTATACCACAGGCCCCAGGGGGCCGGGGAGCTGTTTTTT. This gives the protein CASSLYHRPQGAGELFF.

The chain links TRBV5-6 to TRBJ2-5, with 9 bases matching TRBD1. V trimming: 3 bases; J trimming: 1 base; junction bases outside the gene matches: 7. The CDR3 sequence is 16 residues long. Germline CDR1 SGHDT, CDR2 YYEEEE. The CDR3, as DNA: TGTGCCAGCAGCTCACTAAGGGACAGGGCCCAAGAGACCCAGTACTTC. It translates to CASSSLRDRAQETQYF.

The chain couples TRBV28 to TRBJ1-2; D is uncertain. This CDR3 spans 13 amino acids. The V and J ends lost 8 bases and 2 bases respectively, with 12 bases between them. CDR1 is MDHEN, CDR2 SYDVKM, per germline. The CDR3: CASQEGLNYGYTF. CDR3 nucleotides: TGTGCCAGCCAGGAGGGTTTGAACTATGGCTACACCTTC.

The J gene is TRBJ1-3, the V gene TRBV7-2; D uncertain. V dropped 0 bases and J dropped 2 bases, with 11 bases sitting between them. Per the germline V gene, CDR1 is SGHTA and CDR2 is FQGNSA. The CDR3 sequence is 16 residues long. Written as DNA, the CDR3 is TGTGCCAGCAGCTTAGCGGGAGTCCGGCCTGGAAACACCATATATTTT. Protein: CASSLAGVRPGNTIYF.

V is TRBV18 and J is TRBJ2-5; 12 bases fit TRBD2. Unmatched junction bases numbered 4, after V lost 4 bases and J lost 4 bases. The CDR3 runs to 15 residues. CDR1 and CDR2 from the germline V gene are KGHSH and LQKENI. Here the CDR3 reads CASSRALAGGETQYF. The CDR3 bases are TGTGCCAGCTCACGGGCACTAGCGGGAGGAGAGACCCAGTACTTC.

The CDR3 spells CASSLVAGEWDEQFF. The CDR3 region has the DNA TGCGCCAGCAGCTTGGTGGCAGGGGAGTGGGATGAGCAGTTCTTC. The rearrangement uses TRBV5-1 and TRBJ2-1, with D possibly TRBD1 on 6 matching bases. Deletions cut 0 bases from V and 8 bases from J, with 15 bases between. In germline, CDR1 is SGHRS, CDR2 YFSETQ. There are 15 residues in the CDR3.

The chain is built from TRBV4-2 and TRBJ1-3, with 7 bases that match TRBD1. V lost 1 base and J lost 6; bases outside the gene matches: 6. The CDR3 totals 15 residues. Germline V gene sequence: CDR1 LGHNA, CDR2 YNFKEQ. The CDR3 reads CASSQVDREANTIYF. The CDR3 nucleotides read TGTGCCAGCAGCCAAGTTGACAGGGAGGCAAACACCATATATTTT.